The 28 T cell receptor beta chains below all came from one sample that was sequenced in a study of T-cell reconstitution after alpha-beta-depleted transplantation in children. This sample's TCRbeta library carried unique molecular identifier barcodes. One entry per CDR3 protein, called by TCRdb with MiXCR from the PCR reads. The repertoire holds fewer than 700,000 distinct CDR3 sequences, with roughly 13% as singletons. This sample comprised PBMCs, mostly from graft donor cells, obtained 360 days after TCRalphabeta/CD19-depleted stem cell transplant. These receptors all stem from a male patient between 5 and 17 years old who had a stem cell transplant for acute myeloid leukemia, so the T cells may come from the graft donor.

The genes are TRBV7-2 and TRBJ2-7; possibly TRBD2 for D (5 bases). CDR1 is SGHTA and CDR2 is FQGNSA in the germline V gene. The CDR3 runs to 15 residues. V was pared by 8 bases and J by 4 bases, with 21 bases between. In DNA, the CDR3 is TGTGCCAGCCTCCCTGAGTTAGCGATCCAATACGAGCAGTACTTC. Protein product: CASLPELAIQYEQYF. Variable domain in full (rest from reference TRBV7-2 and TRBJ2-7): GAGVSQSPSNKVTEKGKDVELRCDPISGHTALYWYRQSLGQGLEFLIYFQGNSAPDKSGLPSDRFSAERTGGSVSTLTIQRTQQEDSAVYLCASLPELAIQYEQYFGPGTRLTVT.

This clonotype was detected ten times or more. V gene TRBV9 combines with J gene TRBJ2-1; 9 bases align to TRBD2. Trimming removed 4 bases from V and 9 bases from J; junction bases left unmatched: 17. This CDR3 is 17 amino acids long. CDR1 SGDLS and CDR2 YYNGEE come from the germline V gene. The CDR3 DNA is TGTGCCAGCAGCCCACCGAACACCGGGACTAGCCCTCCTGAGCAGTTCTTC. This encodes CASSPPNTGTSPPEQFF. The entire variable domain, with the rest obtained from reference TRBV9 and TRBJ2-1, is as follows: DSGVTQTPKHLITATGQRVTLRCSPRSGDLSVYWYQQSLDQGLQFLIQYYNGEERAKGNILERFSAQQFPDLHSELNLSSLELGDSALYFCASSPPNTGTSPPEQFFGPGTRLTVL.

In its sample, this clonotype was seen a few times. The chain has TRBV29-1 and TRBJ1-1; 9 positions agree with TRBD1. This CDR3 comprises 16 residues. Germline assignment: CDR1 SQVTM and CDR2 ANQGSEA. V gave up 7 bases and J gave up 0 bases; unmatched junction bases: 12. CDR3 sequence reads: CSGAVGTGLMNTEAFF. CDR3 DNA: TGCAGCGGGGCGGTCGGGACAGGGCTAATGAACACTGAAGCTTTCTTT. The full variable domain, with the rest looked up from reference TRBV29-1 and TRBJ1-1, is SAVISQKPSRDICQRGTSLTIQCQVDSQVTMMFWYRQQPGQSLTLIATANQGSEATYESGFVIDKFPISRPNLTFSTLTVSNMSPEDSSIYLCSGAVGTGLMNTEAFFGQGTRLTVV.

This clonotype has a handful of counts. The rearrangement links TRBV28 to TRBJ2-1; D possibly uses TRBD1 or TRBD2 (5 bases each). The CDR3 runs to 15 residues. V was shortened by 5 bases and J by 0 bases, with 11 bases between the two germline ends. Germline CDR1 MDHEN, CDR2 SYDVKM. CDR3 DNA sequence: TGTGCCAGCAGTCCCTGGGGGAGCTCCTACAATGAGCAGTTCTTC. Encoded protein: CASSPWGSSYNEQFF.

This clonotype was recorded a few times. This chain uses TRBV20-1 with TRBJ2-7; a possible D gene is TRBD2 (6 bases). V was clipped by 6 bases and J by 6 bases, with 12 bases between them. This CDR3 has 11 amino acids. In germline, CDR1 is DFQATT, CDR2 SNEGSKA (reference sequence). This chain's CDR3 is CSAWRGGEQYF. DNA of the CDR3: TGCAGTGCCTGGAGGGGCGGCGAGCAGTACTTC.

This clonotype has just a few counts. CDR3 nucleotide sequence: TGTGCCTGGAGTGTGTTGGGCTCCTACAATGAGCAGTTCTTC. Translating it yields CAWSVLGSYNEQFF. V is TRBV30 and J is TRBJ2-1; D call uncertain. The CDR3 length is 14 residues. Germline assignment: CDR1 GTSNPN and CDR2 SVGIG (reference sequence). V lost 0 bases to trimming and J lost 0 bases, with 6 bases between them.

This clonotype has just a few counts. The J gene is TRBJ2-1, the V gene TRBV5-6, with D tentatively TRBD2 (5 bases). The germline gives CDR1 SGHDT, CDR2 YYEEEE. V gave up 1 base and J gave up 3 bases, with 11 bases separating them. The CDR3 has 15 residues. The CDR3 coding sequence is TGTGCCAGCAGCTTGTTGGGGAGTGGCTACAATGAGCAGTTCTTC. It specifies CASSLLGSGYNEQFF. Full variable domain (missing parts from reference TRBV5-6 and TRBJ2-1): DAGVTQSPTHLIKTRGQQVTLRCSPKSGHDTVSWYQQALGQGPQFIFQYYEEEERQRGNFPDRFSGHQFPNYSSELNVNALLLGDSALYLCASSLLGSGYNEQFFGPGTRLTVL.

The CDR3, as DNA: TGTGCCAGCAGCTTTCAGGGCCCCTCCGAGCAGTACTTC. Translation gives CASSFQGPSEQYF. The chain uses TRBV7-2 and TRBJ2-7, with D tentatively TRBD1 (5 bases). This CDR3 has 13 amino acids. V was shortened by 3 bases and J by 6 bases, with 12 bases between the two germline ends. Germline V CDR1 and CDR2: SGHTA, FQGNSA.

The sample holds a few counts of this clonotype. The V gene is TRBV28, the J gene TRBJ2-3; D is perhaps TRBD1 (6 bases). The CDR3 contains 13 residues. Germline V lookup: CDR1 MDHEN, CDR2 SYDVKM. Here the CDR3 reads CVWGQASTDTQYF. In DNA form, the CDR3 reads TGTGTCTGGGGGCAGGCTAGCACAGATACGCAGTATTTT.

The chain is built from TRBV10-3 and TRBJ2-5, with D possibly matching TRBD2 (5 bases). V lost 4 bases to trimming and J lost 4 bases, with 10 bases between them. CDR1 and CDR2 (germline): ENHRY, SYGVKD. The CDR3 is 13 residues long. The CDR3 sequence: CAISVGEGETQYF. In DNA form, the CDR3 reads TGTGCCATCAGTGTCGGGGAAGGAGAGACCCAGTACTTC.

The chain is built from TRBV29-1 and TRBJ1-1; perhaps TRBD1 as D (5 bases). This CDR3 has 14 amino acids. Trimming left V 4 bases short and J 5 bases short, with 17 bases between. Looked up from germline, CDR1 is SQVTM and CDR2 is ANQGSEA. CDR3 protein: CSVASGARWTEAFF. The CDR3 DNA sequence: TGCAGCGTTGCCTCTGGGGCTCGGTGGACTGAAGCTTTCTTT.

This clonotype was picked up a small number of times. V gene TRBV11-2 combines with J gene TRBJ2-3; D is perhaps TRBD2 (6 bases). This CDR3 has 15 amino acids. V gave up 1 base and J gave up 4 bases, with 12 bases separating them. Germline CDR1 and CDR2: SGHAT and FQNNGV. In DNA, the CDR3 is TGTGCCAGCAGCTTAGGATATCGGGAGCCAGATACGCAGTATTTT. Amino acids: CASSLGYREPDTQYF.

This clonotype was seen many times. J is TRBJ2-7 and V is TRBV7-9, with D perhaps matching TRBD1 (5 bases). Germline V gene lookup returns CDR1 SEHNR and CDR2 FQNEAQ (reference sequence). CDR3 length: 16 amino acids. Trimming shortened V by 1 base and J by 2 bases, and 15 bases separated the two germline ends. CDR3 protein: CASSLGSSGMAYEQYF. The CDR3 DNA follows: TGTGCCAGCAGCTTAGGATCTTCAGGGATGGCCTACGAGCAGTACTTC.

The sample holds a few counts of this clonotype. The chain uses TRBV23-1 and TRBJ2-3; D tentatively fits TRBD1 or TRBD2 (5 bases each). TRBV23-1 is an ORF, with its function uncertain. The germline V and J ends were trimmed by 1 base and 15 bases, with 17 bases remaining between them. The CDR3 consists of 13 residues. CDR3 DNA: TGCGCCAGCAGTCAATGGGACCCGGACGGCCTCTATTTT. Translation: CASSQWDPDGLYF.

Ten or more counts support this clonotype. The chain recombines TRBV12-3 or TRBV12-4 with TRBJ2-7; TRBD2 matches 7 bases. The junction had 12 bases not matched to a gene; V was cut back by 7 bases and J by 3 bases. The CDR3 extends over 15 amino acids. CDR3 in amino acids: CASTPSAGLYYEQYF. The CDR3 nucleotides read TGTGCCAGCACCCCTTCAGCGGGACTCTACTACGAGCAGTACTTC.

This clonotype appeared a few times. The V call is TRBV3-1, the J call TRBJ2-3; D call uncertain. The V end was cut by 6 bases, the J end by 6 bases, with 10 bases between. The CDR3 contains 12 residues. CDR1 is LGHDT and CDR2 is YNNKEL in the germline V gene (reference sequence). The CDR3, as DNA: TGTGCCAGCAGTAGCCGGTTGGATACGCAGTATTTT. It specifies CASSSRLDTQYF.

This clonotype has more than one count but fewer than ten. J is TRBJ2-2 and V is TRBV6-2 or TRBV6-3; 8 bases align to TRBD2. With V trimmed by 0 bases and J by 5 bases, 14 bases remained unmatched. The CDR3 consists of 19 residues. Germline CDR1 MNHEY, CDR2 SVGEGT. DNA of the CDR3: TGTGCCAGCAGTTACTCGCCAGCGGGAGTAATGGTGGGAACCGGGGAGCTGTTTTTT. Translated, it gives CASSYSPAGVMVGTGELFF.

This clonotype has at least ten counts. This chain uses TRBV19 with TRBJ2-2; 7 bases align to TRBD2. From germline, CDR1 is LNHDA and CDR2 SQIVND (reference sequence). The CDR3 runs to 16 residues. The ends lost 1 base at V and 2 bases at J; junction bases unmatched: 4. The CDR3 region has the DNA TGTGCCAGTAGTATAGGGGAGGGGTACAACACCGGGGAGCTGTTTTTT. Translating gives CASSIGEGYNTGELFF.

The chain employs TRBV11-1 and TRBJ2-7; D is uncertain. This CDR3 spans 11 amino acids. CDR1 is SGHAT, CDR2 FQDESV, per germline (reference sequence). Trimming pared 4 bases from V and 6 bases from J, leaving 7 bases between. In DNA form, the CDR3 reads TGTGCCAGCAGCTCTCCGGTCGAGCAGTACTTC. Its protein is CASSSPVEQYF.

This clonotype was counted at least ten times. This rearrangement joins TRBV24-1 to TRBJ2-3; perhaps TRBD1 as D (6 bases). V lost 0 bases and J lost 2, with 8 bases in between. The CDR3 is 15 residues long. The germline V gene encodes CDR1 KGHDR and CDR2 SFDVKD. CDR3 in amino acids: CATSDLQGNTDTQYF. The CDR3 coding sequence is TGTGCCACCAGTGATTTGCAGGGGAACACAGATACGCAGTATTTT.

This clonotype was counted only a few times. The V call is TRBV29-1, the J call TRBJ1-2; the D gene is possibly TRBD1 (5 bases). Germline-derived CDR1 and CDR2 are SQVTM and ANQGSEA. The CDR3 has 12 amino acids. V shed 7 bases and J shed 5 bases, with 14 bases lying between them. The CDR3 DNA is TGCAGCGCCTCGAGGGGAGGATATGGCTACACCTTC. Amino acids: CSASRGGYGYTF.

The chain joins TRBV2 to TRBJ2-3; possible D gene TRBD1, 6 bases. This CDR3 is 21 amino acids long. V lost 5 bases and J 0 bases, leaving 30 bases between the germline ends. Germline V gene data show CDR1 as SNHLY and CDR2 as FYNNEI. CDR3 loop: CASSIGGTGLMGTPSTDTQYF. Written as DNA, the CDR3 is TGTGCCAGCAGTATTGGGGGCACGGGTCTCATGGGAACTCCTAGCACAGATACGCAGTATTTT.

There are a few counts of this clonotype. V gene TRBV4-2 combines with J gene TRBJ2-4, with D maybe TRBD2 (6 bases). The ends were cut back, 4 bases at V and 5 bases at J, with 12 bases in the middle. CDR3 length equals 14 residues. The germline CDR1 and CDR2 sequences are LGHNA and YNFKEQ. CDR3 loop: CASSPQGGENIQYF. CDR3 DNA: TGTGCCAGCAGCCCCCAGGGCGGGGAAAACATTCAGTACTTC.

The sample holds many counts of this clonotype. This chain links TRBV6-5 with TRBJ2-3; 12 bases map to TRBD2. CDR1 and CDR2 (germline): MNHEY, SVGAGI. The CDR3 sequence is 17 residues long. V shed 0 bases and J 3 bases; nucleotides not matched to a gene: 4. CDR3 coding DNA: TGTGCCAGCAGTTACTCGATCGGGACTAGCGGGACAGATACGCAGTATTTT. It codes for CASSYSIGTSGTDTQYF.

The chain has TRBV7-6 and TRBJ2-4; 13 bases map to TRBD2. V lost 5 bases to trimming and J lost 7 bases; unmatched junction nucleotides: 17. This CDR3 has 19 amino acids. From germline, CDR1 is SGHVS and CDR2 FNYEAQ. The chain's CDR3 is CASSLRLAGGTSFSNIQYF. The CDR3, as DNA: TGTGCCAGCAGCCTCAGACTAGCGGGAGGAACTAGTTTTTCTAACATTCAGTACTTC.

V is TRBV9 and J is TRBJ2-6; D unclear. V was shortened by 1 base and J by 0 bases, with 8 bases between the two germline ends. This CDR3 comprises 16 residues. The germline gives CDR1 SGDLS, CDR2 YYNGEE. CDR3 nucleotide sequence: TGTGCCAGCAGCGTAAAGTCCCGCTCTGGGGCCAACGTCCTGACTTTC. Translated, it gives CASSVKSRSGANVLTF.

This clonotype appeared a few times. CDR3 in DNA: TGTGCCAGCAGCTTAAGAACGGGGACAGGGAACTACGAGCAGTACTTC. Its protein is CASSLRTGTGNYEQYF. The chain uses TRBV7-8 and TRBJ2-7; 9 bases match TRBD1. The CDR3 loop spans 16 amino acids. J lost 3 bases, V lost 2 bases, and 8 bases had no gene match. Germline-derived CDR1 and CDR2 are SGHVS and FQNEAQ.

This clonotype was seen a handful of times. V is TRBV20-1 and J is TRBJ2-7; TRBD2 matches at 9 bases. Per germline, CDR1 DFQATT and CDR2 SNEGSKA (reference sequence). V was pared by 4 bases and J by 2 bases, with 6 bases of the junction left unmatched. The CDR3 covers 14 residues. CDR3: CSATPGTSPYEQYF. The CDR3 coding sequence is TGCAGTGCTACCCCCGGGACTAGCCCCTACGAGCAGTACTTC.